This TCR beta chain derives from a study of high-grade serous ovarian cancer treatment subgroups. V lost 2 bases, J lost 11 bases, and 13 bases lay in between. Germline V lookup: CDR1 SGHDT, CDR2 YYEEEE. The CDR3 is 12 amino acids. General study results and limits: TCR relatedness rose with neoantigen level and trended with mutation load.

Remarks on this clone: What it binds is unknown.

The tumor samples were collected prior to definitive surgery or chemotherapy. TCRdb's copy holds only in-frame clones and misses some; the assay was immunoSEQ multiplex PCR. The sample has more than 2,000 clones, around 65% seen once. The TCR was taken from a human donor with high-grade serous ovarian cancer. The chain combines TRBV5-6 with TRBJ1-2, with unresolved D. Material: tumor tissue. This chain's CDR3 is CASSFWVFGYTF. For the CDR3, the DNA is TGTGCCAGCAGCTTCTGGGTCTTTGGGTACACCTTC.